What follows are 32 T cell receptor beta chains derived from one specimen sequenced in a study of blood T cell repertoires in COVID-19. Sequenced by immunoSEQ multiplex PCR; TCRdb stores in-frame clones only, minus some. The sample carries 100,000 to 150,000 clones, over 75% recorded once. Sequencing used peripheral blood. The receptor source for this set is a woman of 80 years or more with acute or convalescent COVID-19.

This chain joins TRBV3-1 (or the pseudogene TRBV3-2) and TRBJ2-7; 8 bases map to TRBD1. The CDR3 totals 14 residues. Per germline, CDR1 LGHDT and CDR2 YNNKEL (reference sequence). Germline trimming cut 1 base from V and 2 bases from J; bases unmatched to any gene: 1. This CDR3 reads CASSQVTGAYEQYF. The CDR3, as DNA: TGTGCCAGCAGCCAAGTGACAGGGGCCTACGAGCAGTACTTC.

The chain combines TRBV2 with TRBJ2-5, with unresolved D. The CDR3 is made up of 12 amino acids. CDR1 is SNHLY, CDR2 FYNNEI, per germline. V was clipped by 1 base and J by 5 bases, with 5 bases between them. CDR3: CASSEVRETQYF. In nucleotides, the CDR3 is TGTGCCAGCAGTGAAGTGAGGGAGACCCAGTACTTC.

The chain links TRBV7-8 to TRBJ2-3; 8 positions match TRBD2. The CDR3 covers 16 residues. The germline V gene encodes CDR1 SGHVS and CDR2 FQNEAQ. V lost 5 bases, J lost 7 bases, and 14 bases stayed unmatched. CDR3 in DNA: TGTGCCAGCAGCCCCCACCGACTAGCGCCCCTGAATACGCAGTATTTT. It codes for CASSPHRLAPLNTQYF. The full variable domain, its missing parts supplied by reference TRBV7-8 and TRBJ2-3, is GAGVSQSPRYKVAKRGQDVALRCDPISGHVSLFWYQQALGQGPEFLTYFQNEAQLDKSGLPSDRFFAERPEGSVSTLKIQRTQQEDSAVYLCASSPHRLAPLNTQYFGPGTRLTVL.

V usage is TRBV19 and J usage is TRBJ1-1; D is undetermined. CDR3 size: 15 residues. Trimming removed 5 bases at V and 1 base at J, with 14 bases between. In germline, CDR1 is LNHDA, CDR2 SQIVND (reference sequence). The CDR3 protein is CASSSSSAGNTEAFF. The DNA of the CDR3 is TGTGCCAGTAGTTCCAGTTCGGCAGGGAACACTGAAGCTTTCTTT. The whole variable domain, filled in from reference TRBV19 and TRBJ1-1, reads DGGITQSPKYLFRKEGQNVTLSCEQNLNHDAMYWYRQDPGQGLRLIYYSQIVNDFQKGDIAEGYSVSREKKESFPLTVTSAQKNPTAFYLCASSSSSAGNTEAFFGQGTRLTVV.

The V call is TRBV10-1, the J call TRBJ1-1; perhaps TRBD1 as D (5 bases). This CDR3 comprises 13 residues. The germline V gene encodes CDR1 WNHNN and CDR2 SYGVQD (reference sequence). The V gene lost 4 bases and the J gene lost 4 bases, with 10 bases spanning the gap. The CDR3 DNA sequence: TGCGCCAGCAGTGGCGGACAAGTCACTGAAGCTTTCTTT. This translates into CASSGGQVTEAFF.

This clone came up once. This chain uses TRBV18 with TRBJ2-1, with no clear D. Germline CDR1 is KGHSH and CDR2 is LQKENI. The V end was cut by 3 bases, the J end by 4 bases, with 7 bases between. This CDR3 has 13 amino acids. CDR3 residues: CASSPSEYNEQFF. The CDR3 DNA is TGTGCCAGCTCACCCTCAGAATACAATGAGCAGTTCTTC. Looking up the rest from reference TRBV18 and TRBJ2-1 gives the full variable domain: NAGVMQNPRHLVRRRGQEARLRCSPMKGHSHVYWYRQLPEEGLKFMVYLQKENIIDESGMPKERFSAEFPKEGPSILRIQQVVRGDSAAYFCASSPSEYNEQFFGPGTRLTVL.

V usage is TRBV10-2 and J usage is TRBJ2-7; 9 bases line up with TRBD2. Germline CDR1 and CDR2: WSHSY and SAAADI. Losses at the gene ends were 6 bases for V and 4 bases for J; bases not matched to a gene: 4. The CDR3 has 13 amino acids. The CDR3 loop is CASRPGLAYEQYF. CDR3 nucleotides: TGCGCCAGCAGACCGGGACTAGCATACGAGCAGTACTTC.

With regard to this clone: This CDR3 is also generated by other DNA sequences in the sample. This chain uses TRBV5-1 with TRBJ1-2; TRBD1 aligns across 7 bases. The CDR3 length is 13 residues. V shed 0 bases and J 5 bases; nucleotides not matched to a gene: 1. Germline values: CDR1 SGHRS, CDR2 YFSETQ. The chain's CDR3 is CASSLGTGYGYTF. CDR3 coding DNA: TGCGCCAGCAGCTTGGGGACAGGATATGGCTACACCTTC.

The chain carries TRBV5-4 and TRBJ1-3, with D unresolved. The CDR3 totals 15 residues. V lost 2 bases and J 0 bases, leaving 9 bases between the germline ends. Looked up from germline, CDR1 is SGHNT and CDR2 is YYREEE (reference sequence). The CDR3 loop is CASSFTGFSGNTIYF. The CDR3 coding sequence is TGTGCCAGCAGCTTTACGGGATTCTCTGGAAACACCATATATTTT.

This chain joins TRBV5-4 and TRBJ2-3, with TRBD2 matching over 7 bases. V trimming: 2 bases; J trimming: 4 bases; junction bases outside the gene matches: 4. CDR3 length: 14 amino acids. Per germline, CDR1 SGHNT and CDR2 YYREEE (reference sequence). CDR3: CASSLRGDADTQYF. The CDR3 DNA reads TGTGCCAGCAGCTTACGGGGGGATGCAGATACGCAGTATTTT. Complete variable domain (other parts from reference TRBV5-4 and TRBJ2-3): ETGVTQSPTHLIKTRGQQVTLRCSSQSGHNTVSWYQQALGQGPQFIFQYYREEENGRGNFPPRFSGLQFPNYSSELNVNALELDDSALYLCASSLRGDADTQYFGPGTRLTVL.

This clone was counted only a few times. J is TRBJ1-2 and V is TRBV9, with 7 bases fitting TRBD1. CDR1 and CDR2 (germline): SGDLS, YYNGEE. This CDR3 is built from 15 residues. V gave up 2 bases and J gave up 4 bases; unmatched junction bases: 8. The CDR3 loop is CASSVWDSSRYGYTF. For the CDR3, the DNA is TGTGCCAGCAGCGTTTGGGACAGCAGCCGCTATGGCTACACCTTC.

The sample holds many counts of this clone. The chain links TRBV14 to TRBJ1-1; D is perhaps TRBD1 (6 bases). The germline V gene encodes CDR1 SGHDN and CDR2 FVKESK. The CDR3 is made up of 15 amino acids. V was cut by 1 base and J by 0 bases, with 9 bases left in between. The chain's CDR3 is CASSQAGALNTEAFF. CDR3 DNA: TGTGCCAGCAGCCAAGCAGGGGCCTTGAACACTGAAGCTTTCTTT.

This clone was picked up one time. The V and J genes are TRBV13 and TRBJ2-3; D gene unclear. The germline V and J ends were trimmed by 3 bases and 2 bases, with 6 bases remaining between them. The CDR3 length is 13 residues. Germline V CDR1 and CDR2: PRHDT, FYEKMQ (reference sequence). The CDR3 nucleotides are TGTGCCAGCAGCTTTCAGTCCACAGATACGCAGTATTTT. Its translation: CASSFQSTDTQYF. The full variable domain, with the rest looked up from reference TRBV13 and TRBJ2-3, is AAGVIQSPRHLIKEKRETATLKCYPIPRHDTVYWYQQGPGQDPQFLISFYEKMQSDKGSIPDRFSAQQFSDYHSELNMSSLELGDSALYFCASSFQSTDTQYFGPGTRLTVL.

The V gene is TRBV3-1 (or the pseudogene TRBV3-2), the J gene TRBJ1-5, with a tentative D call TRBD1 (6 bases). This CDR3 has 14 residues. Looked up from germline, CDR1 is LGHDT and CDR2 is YNNKEL (reference sequence). The V end was cut by 0 bases, the J end by 7 bases, with 10 bases between. The CDR3 region has the DNA TGTGCCAGCAGCCAAGACACAGGGAAACAGCCCCAGCATTTT. Translating it yields CASSQDTGKQPQHF.

This sequence joins TRBV4-2 and TRBJ2-3, with 11 nucleotides matching TRBD2. The CDR3 runs 17 residues. V was clipped by 0 bases and J by 6 bases; unmatched bases: 8. Germline values: CDR1 LGHNA, CDR2 YNFKEQ. The CDR3 nucleotides are TGTGCCAGCAGCCAAGATCGGAGTAGCGGGGGGGCGGATACGCAGTATTTT. This gives the protein CASSQDRSSGGADTQYF.

This chain links TRBV12-3 or TRBV12-4 with TRBJ1-1; D ambiguous. Trimming removed 3 bases at V and 7 bases at J, with 6 bases between. The CDR3 spans 11 residues. This chain's CDR3 is CASSFRSEAFF. The CDR3 DNA sequence: TGTGCCAGCAGTTTTCGGAGTGAAGCTTTCTTT.

CDR3 region: CASSRDSPSYEQYF. The CDR3 DNA follows: TGCGCCAGCAGCCGGGACAGTCCCTCCTACGAGCAGTACTTC. The chain employs TRBV5-1 and TRBJ2-7; 7 nucleotides agree with TRBD1. CDR1 and CDR2 (germline): SGHRS, YFSETQ. This CDR3 region has 14 residues. The ends lost 4 bases at V and 0 bases at J; junction bases unmatched: 4.

This chain uses TRBV5-4 with TRBJ2-6, with a possible D match to TRBD1 (5 bases). The germline V gene encodes CDR1 SGHNT and CDR2 YYREEE (reference sequence). Trimming removed 3 bases at V and 4 bases at J, with 11 bases between. The length of the CDR3 is 15 residues. The CDR3 sequence: CASSSSGSGANVLTF. DNA for the CDR3: TGTGCCAGCAGCTCGTCAGGGTCCGGGGCCAACGTCCTGACTTTC.

The chain uses TRBV13 and TRBJ2-5, with 11 bases fitting TRBD2. The V segment lost 5 bases and the J segment 3 bases; nucleotides outside the gene matches: 2. Looked up from germline, CDR1 is PRHDT and CDR2 is FYEKMQ (reference sequence). There are 14 residues in the CDR3. CDR3: CASSPSGGKETQYF. The CDR3 bases are TGTGCCAGCAGCCCTAGCGGGGGGAAAGAGACCCAGTACTTC.

V usage is TRBV5-1 and J usage is TRBJ1-4; 7 bases are shared with TRBD1. From germline, CDR1 is SGHRS and CDR2 YFSETQ. This CDR3 region has 15 residues. V gave up 0 bases and J gave up 7 bases; unmatched junction bases: 6. CDR3 protein: CASSLVRGGREKLFF. The CDR3 DNA follows: TGCGCCAGCAGCTTGGTCAGAGGGGGCCGTGAAAAACTGTTTTTT. Complete variable domain (other parts from reference TRBV5-1 and TRBJ1-4): KAGVTQTPRYLIKTRGQQVTLSCSPISGHRSVSWYQQTPGQGLQFLFEYFSETQRNKGNFPGRFSGRQFSNSRSEMNVSTLELGDSALYLCASSLVRGGREKLFFGSGTQLSVL.

For this clone: The junction departs from germline at one end; a sequencing error may be responsible. Other DNA variants within this sample encode the same CDR3. The chain recombines TRBV27 with TRBJ2-7; 10 bases line up with TRBD2. The CDR3 is 15 amino acids. Germline V gene data show CDR1 as MNHEY and CDR2 as SMNVEV (reference sequence). CDR3 bases: TGTGCCAGTAGTTCCCCTAGCGGGGGCTCCTACGAGCAGTACTTC. Protein sequence: CASSSPSGGSYEQYF.

The V and J genes are TRBV10-3 and TRBJ1-2; 9 bases map to TRBD1. Germline CDR1 reads ENHRY; CDR2 reads SYGVKD. The CDR3 consists of 14 residues. J lost 7 bases, V lost 10 bases, and 13 bases had no gene match. CDR3 loop: CASKTGTGLSGYTF. CDR3 DNA: TGTGCCAGCAAAACCGGGACAGGGTTGAGTGGCTACACCTTC.

This clone came up once. V and J are TRBV3-1 (or the pseudogene TRBV3-2) and TRBJ2-1; 9 positions agree with TRBD2. Losses at the gene ends were 3 bases for V and 6 bases for J; bases not matched to a gene: 9. The CDR3 runs to 16 residues. Looked up from germline, CDR1 is LGHDT and CDR2 is YNNKEL (reference sequence). This chain's CDR3 is CASSQRGGLLGNEQFF. In nucleotides, the CDR3 is TGTGCCAGCAGCCAGCGGGGGGGCCTTTTGGGCAATGAGCAGTTCTTC.

The J gene is TRBJ1-1, the V gene TRBV5-1, with D tentatively TRBD1 (6 bases). V lost 3 bases and J 4 bases, leaving 13 bases between the germline ends. Germline loops: CDR1 SGHRS, CDR2 YFSETQ. The CDR3 spans 14 residues. This CDR3 reads CASSSGQPSTEAFF. As DNA, the CDR3 is TGCGCCAGCAGCTCTGGACAGCCCTCCACTGAAGCTTTCTTT. Full variable domain (rest looked up from reference TRBV5-1 and TRBJ1-1): KAGVTQTPRYLIKTRGQQVTLSCSPISGHRSVSWYQQTPGQGLQFLFEYFSETQRNKGNFPGRFSGRQFSNSRSEMNVSTLELGDSALYLCASSSGQPSTEAFFGQGTRLTVV.

The chain is built from TRBV5-1 and TRBJ1-6; 7 bases are shared with TRBD1. Trimming removed 4 bases from V and 7 bases from J; junction bases left unmatched: 8. CDR1 SGHRS and CDR2 YFSETQ come from the germline V gene. The length of the CDR3 is 15 residues. The CDR3 here is CASSPTLQGNSPLHF. As DNA, the CDR3 is TGCGCCAGCAGCCCGACACTACAGGGGAATTCACCCCTCCACTTT.

The V call is TRBV19, the J call TRBJ2-4, with D maybe TRBD2 (5 bases). Germline loops: CDR1 LNHDA, CDR2 SQIVND (reference sequence). V was cut by 0 bases and J by 10 bases, with 7 bases left in between. The CDR3 covers 12 residues. The CDR3 sequence is CASSIDRRIQYF. In DNA form, the CDR3 reads TGTGCCAGTAGTATAGACAGGAGGATTCAGTACTTC.

The rearrangement uses TRBV7-2 and TRBJ2-3, with 16 nucleotides matching TRBD2. CDR3 size: 17 residues. Trimming cost V 5 bases and J 1 base; bases outside gene matches: 3. Looked up from germline, CDR1 is SGHTA and CDR2 is FQGNSA. CDR3 in amino acids: CASSTGTSGGGTDTQYF. For the CDR3, the DNA is TGTGCCAGCAGCACAGGGACTAGCGGGGGGGGCACAGATACGCAGTATTTT.

With regard to this clone: The junction differs from germline at one of its ends, possibly a read error. The rearrangement links TRBV28 to TRBJ1-2, with 9 bases that match TRBD1. The V gene's germline CDR1 is MDHEN and CDR2 SYDVKM. CDR3 length equals 13 residues. CDR3 DNA sequence: TGCGGTTCTACAGGGGGCAACCACTATGGCTACACCTTC. This sequence encodes CGSTGGNHYGYTF.

V gene TRBV5-6 combines with J gene TRBJ2-7; 10 bases map to TRBD1. CDR1 and CDR2 (germline): SGHDT, YYEEEE. V trimming: 4 bases; J trimming: 4 bases; junction bases outside the gene matches: 8. The CDR3 contains 15 residues. The CDR3 bases are TGTGCCAGCAGCCGGGACAGGGGCTGGGTATACGAGCAGTACGTC. Its translation: CASSRDRGWVYEQYV.

In this sample, this clone turned up once. The rearrangement links TRBV6-6 to TRBJ2-7, with no clear D. Per the germline V gene, CDR1 is MNHNY and CDR2 is SVGAGI (reference sequence). Trimming shortened V by 6 bases and J by 5 bases, and 17 bases separated the two germline ends. The CDR3 length is 14 residues. The CDR3 nucleotides are TGTGCCAGCAGCGCGCGAGACACCAATGACGAGCAGTACGTC. As protein: CASSARDTNDEQYV.

The chain couples TRBV5-1 to TRBJ1-1; D gene uncertain. CDR3 size: 13 residues. Germline CDR1 is SGHRS and CDR2 is YFSETQ. Trimming left V 7 bases short and J 3 bases short, with 13 bases between. DNA of the CDR3: TGCGCCAGCCAGGTTGCGGGCCACACTGAAGCTTTCTTT. It translates to CASQVAGHTEAFF.

A remark on this clone: Other nucleotide sequences in the sample specify the same CDR3. The chain combines TRBV28 with TRBJ1-5; 7 bases fit TRBD1. The germline gives CDR1 MDHEN, CDR2 SYDVKM. The CDR3 is 12 residues long. V shed 6 bases and J 4 bases; nucleotides not matched to a gene: 0. The CDR3 DNA reads TGTGCCAGCAGACAGGGGAATCAGCCCCAGCATTTT. This gives the protein CASRQGNQPQHF. The whole variable domain, filled in from reference TRBV28 and TRBJ1-5, reads DVKVTQSSRYLVKRTGEKVFLECVQDMDHENMFWYRQDPGLGLRLIYFSYDVKMKEKGDIPEGYSVSREKKERFSLILESASTNQTSMYLCASRQGNQPQHFGDGTRLSIL.